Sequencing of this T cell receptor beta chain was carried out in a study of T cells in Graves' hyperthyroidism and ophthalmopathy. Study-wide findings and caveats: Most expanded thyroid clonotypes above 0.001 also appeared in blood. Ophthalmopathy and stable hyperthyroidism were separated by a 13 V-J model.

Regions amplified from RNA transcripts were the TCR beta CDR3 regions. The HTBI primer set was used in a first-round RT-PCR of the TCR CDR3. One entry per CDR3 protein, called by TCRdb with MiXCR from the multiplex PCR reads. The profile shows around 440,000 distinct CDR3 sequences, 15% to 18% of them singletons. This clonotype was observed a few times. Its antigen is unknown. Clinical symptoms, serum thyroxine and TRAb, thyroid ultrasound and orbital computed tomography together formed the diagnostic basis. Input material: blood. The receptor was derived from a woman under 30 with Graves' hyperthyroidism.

In DNA form, the CDR3 reads TGTGCCAGCAGTCCAATAGCGGGGGAGGGTCAGTACTTC. Encoded protein: CASSPIAGEGQYF. The genes are TRBV6-1 and TRBJ2-4; 9 bases line up with TRBD2. CDR3 length: 13 residues. Germline V gives CDR1 MNHNS, CDR2 SASEGT. J lost 12 bases, V lost 5 bases, and 8 bases had no gene match.